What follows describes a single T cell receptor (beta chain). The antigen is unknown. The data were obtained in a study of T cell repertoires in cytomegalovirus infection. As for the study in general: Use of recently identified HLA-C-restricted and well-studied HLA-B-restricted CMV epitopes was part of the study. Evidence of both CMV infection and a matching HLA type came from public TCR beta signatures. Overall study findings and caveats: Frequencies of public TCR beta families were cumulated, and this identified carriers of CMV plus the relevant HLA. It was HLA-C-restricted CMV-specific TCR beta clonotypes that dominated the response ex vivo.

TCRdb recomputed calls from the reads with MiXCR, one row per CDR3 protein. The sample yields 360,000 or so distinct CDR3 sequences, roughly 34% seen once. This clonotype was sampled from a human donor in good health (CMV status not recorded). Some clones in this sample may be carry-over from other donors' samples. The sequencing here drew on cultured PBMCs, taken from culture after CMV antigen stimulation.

The CDR3 DNA follows: TGTGCCACCAGCAGAAATACAGCGAACACTGAAGCTTTCTTT. This codes for CATSRNTANTEAFF. The chain couples TRBV15 to TRBJ1-1; no definite D call. CDR3 length: 14 amino acids. The germline V and J ends were trimmed by 2 bases and 1 base, with 8 bases remaining between them. The germline V gene has CDR1 LNHNV and CDR2 YYDKDF (reference sequence). The entire variable domain, with the rest obtained from reference TRBV15 and TRBJ1-1, is as follows: DAMVIQNPRYQVTQFGKPVTLSCSQTLNHNVMYWYQQKSSQAPKLLFHYYDKDFNNEADTPDNFQSRRPNTSFCFLDIRSPGLGDTAMYLCATSRNTANTEAFFGQGTRLTVV.